This TCR beta chain originates from a study of T cells in Graves' hyperthyroidism and ophthalmopathy. Amplification of TCR beta CDR3 regions was performed using RNA transcripts as template. TCR CDR3 regions were first amplified by RT-PCR with HTBI primers. From the multiplex PCR reads, TCRdb called clonotypes with MiXCR, one entry per CDR3 protein. The data hold about 640,000 distinct CDR3 sequences, with about 14% observed a single time. Germline-derived CDR1 and CDR2 are SGHNT and YYREEE (reference sequence). The J segment lost 3 bases and the V segment lost 5 bases, leaving 5 bases of the junction unmatched. The CDR3 spans 16 residues. The study's findings and limits: Median prediction lead before ophthalmopathy onset was six to eight months with the model.

Patients with ophthalmopathy all had a Clinical Activity Score of at least 3, a NOSPECS grade of at least 4 and duration under 3 months. In its sample, this clonotype was seen many times. What it recognizes is unknown. The rearrangement links TRBV5-4 to TRBJ2-1, with 13 bases matching TRBD2. The clonotype comes from a woman aged 45 to 65 with Graves' ophthalmopathy. The sequenced sample was blood. The CDR3 nucleotides read TGTGCCAGCAGGTCCGGGACTAGCGGGAACTACAATGAGCAGTTCTTC. Amino acid sequence: CASRSGTSGNYNEQFF.